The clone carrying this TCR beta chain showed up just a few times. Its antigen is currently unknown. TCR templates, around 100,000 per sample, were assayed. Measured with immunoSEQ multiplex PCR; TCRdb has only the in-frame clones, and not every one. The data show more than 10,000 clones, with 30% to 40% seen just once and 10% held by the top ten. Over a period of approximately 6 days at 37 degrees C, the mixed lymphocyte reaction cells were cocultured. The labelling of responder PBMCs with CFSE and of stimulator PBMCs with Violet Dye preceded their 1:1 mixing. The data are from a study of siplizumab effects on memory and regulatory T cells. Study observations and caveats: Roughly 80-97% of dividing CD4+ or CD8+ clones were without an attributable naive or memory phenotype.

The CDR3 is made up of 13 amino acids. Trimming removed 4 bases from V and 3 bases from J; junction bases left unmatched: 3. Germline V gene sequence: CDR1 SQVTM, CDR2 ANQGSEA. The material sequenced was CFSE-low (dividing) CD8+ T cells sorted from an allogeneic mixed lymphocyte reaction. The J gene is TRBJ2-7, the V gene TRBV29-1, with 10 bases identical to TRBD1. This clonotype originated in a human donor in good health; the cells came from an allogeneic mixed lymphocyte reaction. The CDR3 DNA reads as TGCAGCGTTGTATGGGACAGGGGCTACGAGCAGTACTTC. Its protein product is CSVVWDRGYEQYF.